The rows below give T cell receptor beta chains drawn from one sample of a study of beta chain features in type 1 diabetes. Generated by immunoSEQ multiplex PCR, the TCRdb table keeps only in-frame clones and is missing some. Among 450,000 or so clones listed, approximately 10% were seen once. The material sequenced was naive CD4+ T cells from blood. These receptor sequences come from a woman younger than 30 in good health. Each CDR3 is given with its conserved first and last residue. A D gene is named only where the DNA matches it firmly. Only part of the rows carry a size: once, few, many, or a class if the clone is expanded.

clone_size	cdr3_length	v_call	d_call	j_call	cdr3_aa	cdr3_nt
few	14	TRBV4-1	.	TRBJ1-4	CASSQALINEKLFF	TGCGCCAGCAGCCAAGCTTTAATAAATGAAAAACTGTTTTTT
few	13	TRBV7-9	.	TRBJ1-5	CASSPLLGQPQHF	TGTGCCAGCAGTCCCTTACTTGGTCAGCCCCAGCATTTT
.	13	TRBV29-1	.	TRBJ2-3	CSEVGRSTDTQYF	TGCAGCGAAGTGGGACGTAGCACAGATACGCAGTATTTT
.	13	TRBV7-8	TRBD1	TRBJ1-5	CASSWDRDQPQHF	TGTGCCAGCAGCTGGGACAGGGATCAGCCCCAGCATTTT
.	14	TRBV25-1	.	TRBJ1-1	CASKRGEMNTEAFF	TGTGCCAGCAAACGAGGGGAAATGAACACTGAAGCTTTCTTT
.	14	TRBV7-2	TRBD2	TRBJ2-7	CASSWEGRRYEQYF	TGTGCCAGCAGCTGGGAGGGCCGACGCTACGAGCAGTACTTC
.	15	TRBV4-1	.	TRBJ2-1	CASSRPGRGNGEQFF	TGCGCCAGCAGCCGACCAGGGAGGGGGAACGGTGAGCAGTTCTTC
few	14	TRBV25-1	.	TRBJ2-1	CASSVQGRRNEQFF	TGTGCCAGCAGTGTCCAGGGACGACGCAATGAGCAGTTCTTC
few	10	TRBV20-1	.	TRBJ2-5	CSARQETQYF	TGCAGTGCTAGACAAGAGACCCAGTACTTC
few	14	TRBV27	.	TRBJ2-7	CASSFWRGNYEQYF	.
few	15	TRBV2	.	TRBJ2-7	CASTEKGLSFYEQYF	TGTGCCAGCACCGAAAAGGGTCTCAGCTTCTACGAGCAGTACTTC
.	17	TRBV30	.	TRBJ2-3	CAWSVYWAEGSTDTQYF	TGTGCCTGGAGTGTATACTGGGCGGAGGGGAGCACAGATACGCAGTATTTT
.	13	TRBV19	.	TRBJ1-1	CASTQQWNTEAFF	TGTGCCAGTACTCAACAGTGGAACACTGAAGCTTTCTTT
.	15	TRBV13	.	TRBJ2-1	CASSPIRFRNNEQFF	TGTGCCAGCAGCCCCATCCGATTTCGGAACAATGAGCAGTTCTTC
few	16	TRBV7-3	TRBD1	TRBJ2-1	CASSLLGKGADNEQFF	TGTGCCAGCAGCTTATTAGGGAAGGGGGCTGACAATGAGCAGTTCTTC
.	14	TRBV27	TRBD1	TRBJ1-5	CASSLRDRDQPQHF	TGTGCCAGCAGTCTCCGGGACAGAGATCAGCCCCAGCATTTT
few	13	TRBV9	TRBD1	TRBJ1-5	CASSVGDSQPQHF	TGTGCCAGCAGCGTAGGGGACAGTCAGCCCCAGCATTTT
few	13	TRBV5-4	.	TRBJ2-5	CASSPDRLQAQYF	TGTGCCAGCAGCCCAGACCGTTTACAGGCCCAGTACTTC
few	14	TRBV5-4	.	TRBJ2-7	CASSLAGGTYEQYF	TGTGCCAGCAGCTTGGCCGGGGGCACCTACGAGCAGTACTTC